This TCR beta chain appears in the sequencing data of a study of blood T cell repertoires in COVID-19. Turning to the study itself: The United States, Italy and Spain supplied acute and convalescent COVID-19 samples.

In its sample, this clone was seen once. Original methodology: Estimates of nucleated cell counts were drawn from the amplification of reference gene primers. Here immunoSEQ multiplex PCR was the method, and the copy in TCRdb shows in-frame clones only, minus some. V and J calls and clone size are as listed in that table; D and trimming were resolved from the DNA. The sample holds around 200,000 clones, more than 75% seen once. Trimming removed 8 bases at V and 0 bases at J, with 18 bases between. This CDR3 has 16 residues. Germline-derived CDR1 and CDR2 are MDHEN and SYDVKM. V and J are TRBV28 and TRBJ2-3; D possibly corresponds to TRBD2 (7 bases). The clonotype comes from a person aged 70 to 79 with COVID-19, enrolled during active disease. Sequencing was performed on peripheral blood. The CDR3 bases are TGTGCCAGCCTGGTGGGAGGGGGGATTAGCACAGATACGCAGTATTTT. Its translation is CASLVGGGISTDTQYF.